Listed below are T cell receptor beta chains from one sample, sequenced in a study of blood T cell repertoires in COVID-19. The data were produced by immunoSEQ multiplex PCR, yet TCRdb's version contains in-frame clones alone and is incomplete. The sample yields 650,000 to 800,000 clones, about nine tenths seen once. Sequencing was carried out using peripheral blood. These receptors were obtained from a young woman with acute or convalescent COVID-19. Both conserved end residues are part of each CDR3. A D gene is named only where the DNA matches it firmly. Some rows have no size entry. The others give once, few or many, or a class for an expanded clone.

size	V	J	D	DNA	CDR3
NA	TRBV9	TRBJ2-1	TRBD2	TGTGCCAGCAGCTCCACGCAGCGGGGGGCCAATGAGCAGTTCTTC	CASSSTQRGANEQFF
NA	TRBV12-3/TRBV12-4	TRBJ1-5	NA	TGTGCCAGCAGTTTGGCTCGGGGGCCCCAGCATTTT	CASSLARGPQHF
NA	TRBV6-2/TRBV6-3	TRBJ1-1	NA	TGTGCCAGCAGTTACTCCACGAGGGGGTTCAGTGAAGCTTTCTTT	CASSYSTRGFSEAFF
NA	TRBV7-6	TRBJ1-4	TRBD1	TGTGCCAGCAGCTTAGTAGTGAGGGGGCCGAGGGCCCCAACGGGGGAAAAACTGTTTTTT	CASSLVVRGPRAPTGEKLFF
once	TRBV27	TRBJ2-7	NA	TGTGCCAGCAGCGGACAGCCGAACTACGAGCAGTACTTC	CASSGQPNYEQYF
NA	TRBV14	TRBJ1-2	TRBD1	TGTGCCAGCAGCCCCGGGACAGGGATGAACTATGGCTACACCTTC	CASSPGTGMNYGYTF
NA	TRBV21-1	TRBJ1-4	NA	TGTGCCAGCAGCCCACTGCAAGTAGACAGGGAGTTTCAAACTAATGAAAAACTGTTTTTT	CASSPLQVDREFQTNEKLFF
NA	TRBV7-8	TRBJ1-6	NA	TGTGCCAGCAGCTCGGGGGTCGGGGCCGTTAATTCACCCCTCCACTTT	CASSSGVGAVNSPLHF
NA	TRBV9	TRBJ2-2	TRBD2	TGTGCCAGCAGCGTAGGACTAGCGGGGGGAGCCGGGGAGCTGTTTTTT	CASSVGLAGGAGELFF
once	TRBV7-8	TRBJ1-3	TRBD1	TGTGCCAGCAGCTTCACGCCGGGACAGGGAGGAGGAAACACCATATATTTT	CASSFTPGQGGGNTIYF
NA	TRBV24-1	TRBJ2-5	TRBD1	TGTGCCACCAGTGACCGGGACAGGGCGGGGGAGACCCAGTACTTC	CATSDRDRAGETQYF
NA	TRBV4-1	TRBJ1-1	NA	TGCGCCAGCAGCCACCCTACGGCGCAGGGGAACAATAAGAACACTGAAGCTTTCTTT	CASSHPTAQGNNKNTEAFF
NA	TRBV15	TRBJ2-2	NA	TGTGCCACCAGCAGGGTCACAGACACCGGGGAGCTGTTTTTT	CATSRVTDTGELFF
NA	TRBV19	TRBJ2-1	NA	TGTGCCAGTAGTATATGGACTACCTACAATGAGCAGTTCTTC	CASSIWTTYNEQFF
few	TRBV25-1	TRBJ1-1	TRBD1	TGTGCCAGCAGTGGGACTTCGACAGGGCTGGGCACTGAAGCTTTCTTT	CASSGTSTGLGTEAFF
NA	TRBV27	TRBJ1-5	NA	TGTGCCAGCAGTTTAACGGGTGGGCCCCAGCATTTT	CASSLTGGPQHF
NA	TRBV3-1/TRBV3-2	TRBJ2-7	NA	TGTGCCAGCAGCCAAGGAGGTTCTAGGCCTACAATCCCCGAGCAGTACTTC	CASSQGGSRPTIPEQYF
NA	TRBV3-1/TRBV3-2	TRBJ2-5	TRBD1	TGTGCCAGCAGCCAAGTGACCCCACAGGGGCAAGAGACCCAGTACTTC	CASSQVTPQGQETQYF